The present entry profiles one TCR beta chain with its context. Its antigen is as yet unknown. The record originates from a study of STAT3 mutations in large granular lymphocyte leukemia. About the study: Roughly half the longitudinally sequenced T-LGLL patients had canonical STAT3 mutations.

Study results and limitations: At least one immunodominant TCR beta clonotype appeared in every T-cell large granular lymphocyte leukemia patient. TCR clonotype switching after therapy occurred in about 35% of the 18 patients. No sample exists from the first appearance of each clone.

Clones were sequenced by immunoSEQ multiplex PCR, and TCRdb holds only the in-frame ones, with some missing. The profile shows 35,000 to 50,000 clones, 80% to 85% of them singletons. Sequencing input: PBMCs. The sequence was collected from a human donor with T large granular lymphocyte leukemia. Some clones in this sample may be carry-over from other donors' samples.

The CDR3 is CASSLVVSRDSANYGYTF. As DNA, the CDR3 is TGCGCCAGCAGCTTGGTTGTAAGCCGGGACAGCGCTAACTATGGCTACACCTTC. This sequence joins TRBV5-1 and TRBJ1-2, with 7 bases identical to TRBD1. The CDR3 runs to 18 residues. V trimming: 0 bases; J trimming: 0 bases; junction bases outside the gene matches: 11. Germline V gene sequence: CDR1 SGHRS, CDR2 YFSETQ.